Listed below are T cell receptor beta chains from one sample, sequenced in a study of blood T cell repertoires in COVID-19. Sequencing was performed with immunoSEQ multiplex PCR; in TCRdb, only in-frame clones are kept and a portion is missing. The data contain about 150,000 clones, 78% of them singletons. Sample: peripheral blood. The receptors originated from a man between 60 and 70 years old who had recovered from COVID-19. Each CDR3 is given without its conserved first and last residue. The D gene is left open where the match is weak.

V	J	D	CDR3
TRBV4-3	TRBJ1-4	NA	ASSQEPTVGGEKLF
TRBV6-2/TRBV6-3	TRBJ1-2	NA	ASSENSGSLNYGYT
TRBV19	TRBJ2-4	TRBD1	ASSRTGQGDKNIQY
TRBV7-9	TRBJ1-5	TRBD1	ASSFGTGGQPQH
TRBV5-1	TRBJ1-4	TRBD1	ASSFGQGGEKLF
TRBV9	TRBJ1-1	NA	ASSVGGRTEAF
TRBV18	TRBJ2-2	TRBD2	ASSPSSGNTGELF
TRBV15	TRBJ1-2	NA	ATRPGQSSSYGYT
TRBV7-9	TRBJ1-2	NA	ASSPDSRGYT
TRBV27	TRBJ2-3	TRBD2	ASSFTSGTDTQY
TRBV28	TRBJ2-1	NA	ASSLEDAREQF
TRBV30	TRBJ2-7	NA	AWSRAVEAYEQY
TRBV5-1	TRBJ2-7	NA	ASSLAGVSYEQY
TRBV19	TRBJ2-7	TRBD1	ASSPGTGINEQY
TRBV11-3	TRBJ2-5	TRBD2	ASSLGGTSGGHETQY
TRBV10-3	TRBJ2-5	NA	AISKNGPRETQY
TRBV28	TRBJ2-7	NA	ASTRQPSSYEQY
TRBV4-3	TRBJ1-5	NA	ASSRFRGSNQPQH
TRBV6-6	TRBJ2-1	NA	ASSPTASNEQF
TRBV5-1	TRBJ2-2	TRBD2	ASSLGTSTGELF
TRBV11-2	TRBJ2-7	TRBD2	ASSGTSTNYEQY
TRBV28	TRBJ1-1	NA	ATLRGTNTEAF
TRBV18	TRBJ2-7	TRBD1	ASSPTRQGMGYEQY
TRBV30	TRBJ1-6	NA	AWSVGHQGYNSPLH
TRBV28	TRBJ1-5	TRBD1	ASRAPGQGAGSRAQH
TRBV19	TRBJ1-5	NA	ASSLRNQPQH
TRBV5-5	TRBJ1-6	TRBD1	ASSRTGDNSPLH
TRBV7-3	TRBJ2-3	TRBD2	ASSSTSFDTDTQY
TRBV30	TRBJ1-3	NA	AWEKSSGNTIY
TRBV11-2	TRBJ2-3	TRBD1	ASTTGGGSRSY
TRBV12-5	TRBJ1-5	NA	ASGLVPGHRSVGPQH
TRBV6-5	TRBJ2-7	TRBD1	ASSYSSTGGRWEQY
TRBV30	TRBJ1-6	TRBD1	AWSRDRGDSPLH
TRBV27	TRBJ2-1	TRBD1	ASSLAGQGIYNEQF
TRBV5-4	TRBJ2-3	TRBD2	ASSLVAGTSTDTQY
TRBV4-3	TRBJ1-5	NA	ASSQERQGHQPQH
TRBV5-1	TRBJ2-2	NA	ASSLEVNSGELF
TRBV28	TRBJ2-3	NA	ASSFDSFGGTQY
TRBV12-3/TRBV12-4	TRBJ2-1	NA	ASSTGPYNEQF
TRBV19	TRBJ2-5	TRBD1	ASSVLTGRAQETQY
TRBV3-1/TRBV3-2	TRBJ2-1	NA	ASSQGRHGYNEQF
TRBV28	TRBJ1-3	NA	ASSNYRVSGNTIY
TRBV6-5	TRBJ2-5	NA	ASSTGSVETQY
TRBV28	TRBJ1-4	TRBD1	ASSLWQGTGNEKLF
TRBV7-2	TRBJ2-3	NA	ASSRESTDTQY
TRBV7-2	TRBJ2-3	NA	ASSLVSGGTDTQY
TRBV12-3/TRBV12-4	TRBJ2-6	NA	ASSHSAVLT
TRBV11-2	TRBJ1-5	TRBD1	ASSLAGTAHSNQPQH
TRBV30	TRBJ2-2	TRBD1	AWNHGTGWGRELF
TRBV15	TRBJ1-4	NA	ATSPGIEKLF
TRBV11-1	TRBJ1-1	TRBD1	ASSPAPTGGTEAF
TRBV28	TRBJ1-4	NA	ASFSGGLEKLF
TRBV27	TRBJ2-1	TRBD2	ASSSQGLAGYEQF
TRBV7-9	TRBJ2-7	NA	ASSQQGLDKQY